A selection of T cell receptor beta chains follows, all from one sample in a study of OX40 agonist ivuxolimab in advanced cancers. TCRdb's table, derived via immunoSEQ multiplex PCR, lists solely in-frame clones and lacks some. The table lists over 60,000 clones, just over 85% of them singletons, with 0.85% to 1% in the top ten. This material consisted of CD4+ or CD8+ T cells sorted from blood, taken in a trial of the OX40 agonist ivuxolimab. These receptors were taken from an adult with an advanced solid tumor such as melanoma, head and neck, liver or kidney cancer. The CDR3 runs from the conserved cysteine through the conserved F or W. The order of the fields is clone size, J gene, D gene, V gene, CDR3 protein, CDR3 DNA. A D gene is named only where the DNA matches it firmly. The listing skips clone size in some rows; elsewhere it reads once, few, many or a size class.

clone size: NA
J gene: TRBJ2-3
D gene: NA
V gene: TRBV5-1
CDR3 protein: CASSWQGSDTQYF
CDR3 DNA: TGCGCCAGCAGCTGGCAGGGTTCAGATACGCAGTATTTT

clone size: NA
J gene: TRBJ1-2
D gene: TRBD1
V gene: TRBV28
CDR3 protein: CASSFGGAGTGAYGYTF
CDR3 DNA: TGTGCCAGCAGTTTTGGGGGCGCAGGGACAGGGGCCTATGGCTACACCTTC

clone size: NA
J gene: TRBJ1-3
D gene: NA
V gene: TRBV6-6
CDR3 protein: CASSYSVSSGNTIYF
CDR3 DNA: TGTGCCAGCAGTTACTCGGTCAGCTCTGGAAACACCATATATTTT

clone size: NA
J gene: TRBJ1-2
D gene: TRBD1
V gene: TRBV11-2
CDR3 protein: CASSFTGGNYGYTF
CDR3 DNA: TGTGCCAGCAGCTTCACAGGGGGCAACTATGGCTACACCTTC

clone size: NA
J gene: TRBJ1-5
D gene: TRBD1
V gene: TRBV10-2
CDR3 protein: CASSPGQAQPQHF
CDR3 DNA: TGCGCCAGCAGCCCGGGACAGGCACAGCCCCAGCATTTT

clone size: NA
J gene: TRBJ1-6
D gene: NA
V gene: TRBV2
CDR3 protein: CASSGGTVYSPLHF
CDR3 DNA: TGTGCCAGCAGTGGTGGGACCGTCTATTCACCCCTCCACTTT

clone size: NA
J gene: TRBJ2-5
D gene: TRBD2
V gene: TRBV2
CDR3 protein: CASRGAGAQETQYF
CDR3 DNA: TGTGCCAGCAGGGGAGCGGGGGCGCAAGAGACCCAGTACTTC

clone size: NA
J gene: TRBJ2-7
D gene: TRBD2
V gene: TRBV15
CDR3 protein: CATRSHSGTSYEQYF
CDR3 DNA: TGTGCCACCAGATCCCATAGCGGGACCTCCTACGAGCAGTACTTC

clone size: NA
J gene: TRBJ2-7
D gene: NA
V gene: TRBV7-2
CDR3 protein: CASSLGDIQYEQYF
CDR3 DNA: TGTGCCAGCAGCTTAGGGGACATCCAATACGAGCAGTACTTC

clone size: NA
J gene: TRBJ2-2
D gene: NA
V gene: TRBV29-1
CDR3 protein: CSVEGRPKELFF
CDR3 DNA: TGCAGCGTTGAGGGCCGCCCGAAGGAGCTGTTTTTT

clone size: NA
J gene: TRBJ2-1
D gene: NA
V gene: TRBV7-8
CDR3 protein: CASSLGGRGIDEQFF
CDR3 DNA: TGTGCCAGCAGCTTAGGGGGCAGGGGAATTGATGAGCAGTTCTTC

clone size: few
J gene: TRBJ2-3
D gene: NA
V gene: TRBV29-1
CDR3 protein: CSVETRRGQGDSGRTDTQYF
CDR3 DNA: TGCAGCGTTGAAACTAGAAGAGGACAGGGGGATAGCGGGAGAACAGATACGCAGTATTTT

clone size: NA
J gene: TRBJ2-1
D gene: NA
V gene: TRBV4-1
CDR3 protein: CASSQDGAGSSYNEQFF
CDR3 DNA: TGCGCCAGCAGCCAAGACGGTGCGGGCAGCTCCTACAATGAGCAGTTCTTC

clone size: NA
J gene: TRBJ1-6
D gene: NA
V gene: TRBV30
CDR3 protein: CACQTWATGSNSPLHF
CDR3 DNA: TGTGCCTGCCAAACGTGGGCGACAGGAAGCAATTCACCCCTCCACTTT

clone size: once
J gene: TRBJ2-7
D gene: TRBD1
V gene: TRBV6-1
CDR3 protein: CASSETTGGVYEQYF
CDR3 DNA: TGTGCCAGCAGTGAAACGACAGGGGGGGTGTACGAGCAGTACTTC

clone size: few
J gene: TRBJ2-3
D gene: TRBD1
V gene: TRBV5-4
CDR3 protein: CASSMQGALTDTQYF
CDR3 DNA: TGTGCCAGCAGCATGCAGGGGGCCCTCACAGATACGCAGTATTTT

clone size: NA
J gene: TRBJ2-7
D gene: NA
V gene: TRBV28
CDR3 protein: CASSPGVGTPSYEQYF
CDR3 DNA: TGTGCCAGCAGCCCAGGAGTCGGGACACCTTCCTACGAGCAGTACTTC

clone size: NA
J gene: TRBJ1-4
D gene: NA
V gene: TRBV7-8
CDR3 protein: CASIKGRWYRGNEKLFF
CDR3 DNA: TGTGCCAGCATTAAGGGGCGTTGGTATCGGGGTAATGAAAAACTGTTTTTT

clone size: NA
J gene: TRBJ2-5
D gene: NA
V gene: TRBV5-5
CDR3 protein: CASSLMGPSQETQYF
CDR3 DNA: TGTGCCAGCAGCTTGATGGGACCTTCCCAAGAGACCCAGTACTTC

clone size: NA
J gene: TRBJ1-2
D gene: TRBD1
V gene: TRBV6-5
CDR3 protein: CASSTGQGAYGYTF
CDR3 DNA: TGTGCCAGCAGTACCGGACAGGGGGCTTATGGCTACACCTTC

clone size: NA
J gene: TRBJ2-5
D gene: NA
V gene: TRBV18
CDR3 protein: CASSPGQQETQYF
CDR3 DNA: TGTGCCAGCTCACCAGGACAGCAAGAGACCCAGTACTTC

clone size: few
J gene: TRBJ2-3
D gene: NA
V gene: TRBV7-3
CDR3 protein: CASSLRRTTDTQYF
CDR3 DNA: TGTGCCAGCAGCTTACGGCGGACCACAGATACGCAGTATTTT

clone size: NA
J gene: TRBJ2-5
D gene: TRBD2
V gene: TRBV11-2
CDR3 protein: CASSPRGVAGGRETQYF
CDR3 DNA: TGTGCCAGCAGCCCCCGAGGGGTAGCGGGGGGGCGGGAGACCCAGTACTTC

clone size: NA
J gene: TRBJ1-4
D gene: NA
V gene: TRBV18
CDR3 protein: CASSPSRQHEKLFF
CDR3 DNA: TGTGCCAGCTCACCAAGTCGACAGCACGAAAAACTGTTTTTT

clone size: NA
J gene: TRBJ2-1
D gene: NA
V gene: TRBV7-2
CDR3 protein: CASSLTRYNEQFF
CDR3 DNA: TGTGCCAGCAGCTTAACTCGGTACAATGAGCAGTTCTTC

clone size: NA
J gene: TRBJ2-7
D gene: NA
V gene: TRBV6-1
CDR3 protein: CASSEAATYEQYF
CDR3 DNA: TGTGCCAGCAGTGAAGCGGCTACCTACGAGCAGTACTTC

clone size: NA
J gene: TRBJ1-3
D gene: NA
V gene: TRBV5-1
CDR3 protein: CASSSEPGNTIYF
CDR3 DNA: TGCGCCAGCAGTTCCGAGCCGGGAAACACCATATATTTT

clone size: NA
J gene: TRBJ2-7
D gene: NA
V gene: TRBV11-1
CDR3 protein: CASSSTGYEQYF
CDR3 DNA: TGTGCCAGCAGTTCTACAGGGTACGAGCAGTACTTC

clone size: NA
J gene: TRBJ1-6
D gene: TRBD1
V gene: TRBV6-5
CDR3 protein: CASSYDVGTDNSPLHF
CDR3 DNA: TGTGCCAGCAGTTACGATGTCGGGACAGATAATTCACCCCTCCACTTT

clone size: NA
J gene: TRBJ2-1
D gene: TRBD2
V gene: TRBV6-4
CDR3 protein: CASSDRAGGPAEQFF
CDR3 DNA: TGTGCCAGCAGTGACCGGGCGGGGGGTCCCGCGGAGCAGTTCTTC

clone size: NA
J gene: TRBJ2-5
D gene: TRBD2
V gene: TRBV6-5
CDR3 protein: CASSYRAGGETQYF
CDR3 DNA: TGTGCCAGCAGTTATAGGGCGGGAGGAGAGACCCAGTACTTC

clone size: NA
J gene: TRBJ1-1
D gene: NA
V gene: TRBV9
CDR3 protein: CASSVRKGGYTEAFF
CDR3 DNA: TGTGCCAGCAGCGTACGCAAGGGGGGTTACACTGAAGCTTTCTTT

clone size: NA
J gene: TRBJ1-5
D gene: NA
V gene: TRBV7-2
CDR3 protein: CASSSARDQPQHF
CDR3 DNA: TGTGCCAGCAGCTCGGCCAGGGATCAGCCCCAGCATTTT

clone size: NA
J gene: TRBJ2-1
D gene: TRBD1
V gene: TRBV28
CDR3 protein: CASSRVTGGLYNEQFF
CDR3 DNA: TGTGCCAGCAGTCGGGTAACAGGGGGCCTCTACAATGAGCAGTTCTTC

clone size: once
J gene: TRBJ2-5
D gene: NA
V gene: TRBV2
CDR3 protein: CASSAGGGGETQYF
CDR3 DNA: TGTGCCAGCAGTGCAGGGGGCGGGGGCGAGACCCAGTACTTC

clone size: NA
J gene: TRBJ2-7
D gene: TRBD2
V gene: TRBV29-1
CDR3 protein: CSVMGLAGGPRQYF
CDR3 DNA: TGCAGCGTTATGGGACTAGCGGGAGGGCCGAGGCAGTACTTC

clone size: NA
J gene: TRBJ2-1
D gene: TRBD2
V gene: TRBV14
CDR3 protein: CASSHGTSGGRQFF
CDR3 DNA: TGTGCCAGCAGCCACGGGACTAGCGGGGGGCGTCAGTTCTTC

clone size: NA
J gene: TRBJ1-2
D gene: TRBD1
V gene: TRBV6-6
CDR3 protein: CASSYSGQGAGWTF
CDR3 DNA: TGTGCCAGCAGTTACTCGGGACAGGGGGCTGGTTGGACCTTC

clone size: NA
J gene: TRBJ2-5
D gene: NA
V gene: TRBV5-1
CDR3 protein: CASSLASVTETQYF
CDR3 DNA: TGCGCCAGCAGCTTGGCCTCGGTAACTGAGACCCAGTACTTC

clone size: NA
J gene: TRBJ2-7
D gene: TRBD2
V gene: TRBV27
CDR3 protein: CASSPRTGLSPGLAGPHYEQYF
CDR3 DNA: TGTGCCAGCAGTCCGCGGACAGGGTTGTCCCCGGGACTAGCGGGACCTCACTACGAGCAGTACTTC

clone size: NA
J gene: TRBJ2-5
D gene: TRBD1
V gene: TRBV5-4
CDR3 protein: CASSPGTAQGTQYF
CDR3 DNA: TGTGCCAGCAGCCCAGGGACAGCCCAAGGGACCCAGTACTTC

clone size: NA
J gene: TRBJ2-3
D gene: NA
V gene: TRBV28
CDR3 protein: CASSHASRTDPDTDTQYF
CDR3 DNA: TGTGCCAGCAGCCACGCCTCCCGGACTGACCCCGACACAGATACGCAGTATTTT

clone size: NA
J gene: TRBJ1-1
D gene: NA
V gene: TRBV14
CDR3 protein: CASSRDRVGQGAFF
CDR3 DNA: TGTGCCAGCAGCCGAGATAGGGTCGGCCAAGGGGCTTTCTTT

clone size: NA
J gene: TRBJ1-3
D gene: NA
V gene: TRBV4-3
CDR3 protein: CASSQGTAKSTGNTIYF
CDR3 DNA: TGCGCCAGCAGCCAAGGGACCGCGAAGAGCACTGGAAACACCATATATTTT

clone size: NA
J gene: TRBJ2-1
D gene: TRBD2
V gene: TRBV4-1
CDR3 protein: CASSQTSGGTREQFF
CDR3 DNA: TGCGCCAGCAGCCAAACTAGCGGGGGCACACGTGAGCAGTTCTTC

clone size: NA
J gene: TRBJ2-7
D gene: TRBD1
V gene: TRBV6-5
CDR3 protein: CASSRPGQGAWEQYF
CDR3 DNA: TGTGCCAGCAGCCGCCCGGGACAGGGGGCGTGGGAGCAGTACTTC

clone size: once
J gene: TRBJ2-5
D gene: TRBD2
V gene: TRBV11-1
CDR3 protein: CASSKRAGGSETQYF
CDR3 DNA: TGTGCCAGCAGCAAACGAGCGGGGGGGTCAGAGACCCAGTACTTC

clone size: NA
J gene: TRBJ2-3
D gene: TRBD2
V gene: TRBV9
CDR3 protein: CASSVEAGAGTDTQYF
CDR3 DNA: TGTGCCAGCAGCGTAGAAGCGGGGGCCGGCACAGATACGCAGTATTTT

clone size: NA
J gene: TRBJ1-5
D gene: TRBD1
V gene: TRBV10-3
CDR3 protein: CASSYSGTGSNQPQHF
CDR3 DNA: TGTGCCAGCAGTTACTCGGGGACAGGGAGCAATCAGCCCCAGCATTTT

clone size: NA
J gene: TRBJ2-3
D gene: TRBD2
V gene: TRBV27
CDR3 protein: CASSLSVSSGGTDTQYF
CDR3 DNA: TGTGCCAGCAGTTTATCGGTGTCTAGCGGGGGGACAGATACGCAGTATTTT

clone size: NA
J gene: TRBJ2-2
D gene: NA
V gene: TRBV5-6
CDR3 protein: CASSSRDGNTGELFF
CDR3 DNA: TGTGCCAGCAGCTCCCGGGACGGAAACACCGGGGAGCTGTTTTTT

clone size: NA
J gene: TRBJ1-3
D gene: TRBD1
V gene: TRBV25-1
CDR3 protein: CASTPTGISTIYF
CDR3 DNA: TGTGCCAGCACCCCGACAGGGATAAGCACCATATATTTT

clone size: NA
J gene: TRBJ2-2
D gene: TRBD2
V gene: TRBV9
CDR3 protein: CASSVGLAGQTGELFF
CDR3 DNA: TGTGCCAGCAGCGTAGGCCTAGCGGGACAGACCGGGGAGCTGTTTTTT

clone size: once
J gene: TRBJ2-7
D gene: TRBD1
V gene: TRBV5-4
CDR3 protein: CASSSQGAGEQYF
CDR3 DNA: TGTGCCAGCAGCTCTCAGGGGGCGGGGGAGCAGTACTTC